This T cell receptor beta chain emerged from a study of lymphopenia after photon versus proton radiotherapy. Generated by immunoSEQ multiplex PCR, the TCRdb table keeps only in-frame clones and is missing some. The sample holds 20,000 to 30,000 clones; over 80% are singletons and the top ten take around 20%. This CDR3 region has 13 residues. Per germline, CDR1 SQVTM and CDR2 ANQGSEA. Trimming took off 4 bases at V and 4 bases at J, with 13 bases between the two ends. The source of this sequence is a woman between 70 and 85 years old with pancreatic cancer. The sample in question was peripheral blood, obtained from a patient treated with proton-based radiotherapy. The chain uses TRBV29-1 and TRBJ1-1, with D possibly matching TRBD1 (6 bases). CDR3 protein: CSVGLGARTEAFF. The CDR3 DNA is TGCAGCGTTGGATTGGGGGCTCGCACTGAAGCTTTCTTT.